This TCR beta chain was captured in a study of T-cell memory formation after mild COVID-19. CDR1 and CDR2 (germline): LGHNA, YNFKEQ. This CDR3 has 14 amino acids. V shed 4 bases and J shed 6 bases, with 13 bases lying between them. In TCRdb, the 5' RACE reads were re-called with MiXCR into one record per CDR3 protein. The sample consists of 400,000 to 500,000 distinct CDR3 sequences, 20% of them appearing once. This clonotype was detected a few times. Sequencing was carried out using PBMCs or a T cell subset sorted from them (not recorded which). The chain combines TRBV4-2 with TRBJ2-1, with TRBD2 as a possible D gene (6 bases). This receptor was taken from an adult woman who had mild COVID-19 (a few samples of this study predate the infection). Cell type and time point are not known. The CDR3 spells CASSPATGGNEQFF. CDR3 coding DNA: TGTGCCAGCAGCCCCGCGACCGGGGGCAATGAGCAGTTCTTC.